The clone carrying this TCR beta chain was recorded at least ten times. TCRdb called the reads again in MiXCR, with one record for every CDR3 protein. The table lists fewer than 250,000 distinct CDR3 sequences, 29% of them singletons. These data originate in a study of kidney transplant recipient with SARS-CoV-2 infection. V dropped 5 bases and J dropped 3 bases, with 16 bases sitting between them. The CDR3 runs 15 residues. The germline V gene has CDR1 SNHLY and CDR2 FYNNEI. Sequenced material: a blood sample, taken at baseline and between days 110 and 120 from a kidney transplant recipient. This rearrangement joins TRBV2 to TRBJ1-1; D is unclear. This receptor was taken from a male patient in his 30s who had COVID-19 and was a kidney transplant recipient. Some T cells may arise from the graft donor. CDR3 bases: TGTGCCAGCAGTTCAGACCCGAGGTCGTACACTGAAGCTTTCTTT. Its translation: CASSSDPRSYTEAFF.